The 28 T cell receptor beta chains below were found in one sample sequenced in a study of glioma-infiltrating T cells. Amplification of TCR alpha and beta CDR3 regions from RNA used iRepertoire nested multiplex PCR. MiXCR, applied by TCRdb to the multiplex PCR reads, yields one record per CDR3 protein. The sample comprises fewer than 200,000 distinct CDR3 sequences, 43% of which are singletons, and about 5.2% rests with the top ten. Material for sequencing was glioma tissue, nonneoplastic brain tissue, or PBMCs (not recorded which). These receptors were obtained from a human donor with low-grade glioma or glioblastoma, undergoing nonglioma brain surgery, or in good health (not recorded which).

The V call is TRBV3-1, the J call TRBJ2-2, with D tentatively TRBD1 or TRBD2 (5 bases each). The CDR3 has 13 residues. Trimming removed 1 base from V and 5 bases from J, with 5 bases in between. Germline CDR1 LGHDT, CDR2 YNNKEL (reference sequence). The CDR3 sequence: CASSQGGTGELFF. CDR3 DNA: TGTGCCAGCAGCCAAGGGGGGACCGGGGAGCTGTTTTTT.

Written as DNA, the CDR3 is TGTGCCAGCAGCCAAGAAAAAGGGCTACATATAGCTTTCTTT. Amino acids: CASSQEKGLHIAFF. V is TRBV3-1 and J is TRBJ1-1, with D unresolved. Germline CDR1 and CDR2: LGHDT and YNNKEL (reference sequence). Trimming removed 0 bases from V and 10 bases from J, with 15 bases in between. The CDR3 spans 14 residues.

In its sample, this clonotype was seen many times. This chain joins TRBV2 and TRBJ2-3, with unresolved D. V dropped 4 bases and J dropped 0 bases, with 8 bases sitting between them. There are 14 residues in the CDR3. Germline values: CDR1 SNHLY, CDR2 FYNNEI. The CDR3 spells CASSVSYSTDTQYF. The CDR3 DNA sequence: TGTGCCAGCAGTGTTAGTTACAGCACAGATACGCAGTATTTT. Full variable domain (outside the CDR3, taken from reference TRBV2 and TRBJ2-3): EPEVTQTPSHQVTQMGQEVILRCVPISNHLYFYWYRQILGQKVEFLVSFYNNEISEKSEIFDDQFSVERPDGSNFTLKIRSTKLEDSAMYFCASSVSYSTDTQYFGPGTRLTVL.

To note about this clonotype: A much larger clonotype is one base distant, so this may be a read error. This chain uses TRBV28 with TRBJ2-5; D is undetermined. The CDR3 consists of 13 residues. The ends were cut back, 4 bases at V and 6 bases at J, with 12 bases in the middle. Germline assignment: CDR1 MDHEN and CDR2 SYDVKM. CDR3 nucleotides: TGTGCCAGCAGTTCGCCGGTGGGGAAGACCCAGTACTTC. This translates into CASSSPVGKTQYF.

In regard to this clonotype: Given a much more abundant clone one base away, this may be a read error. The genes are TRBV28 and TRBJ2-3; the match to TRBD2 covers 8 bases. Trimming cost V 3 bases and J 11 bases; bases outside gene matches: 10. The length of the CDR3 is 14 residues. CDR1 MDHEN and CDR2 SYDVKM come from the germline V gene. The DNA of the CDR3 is TGTGCCAGCAGTTTTACTAGCGGCCCCTTCAAGCAGTATTTT. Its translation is CASSFTSGPFKQYF.

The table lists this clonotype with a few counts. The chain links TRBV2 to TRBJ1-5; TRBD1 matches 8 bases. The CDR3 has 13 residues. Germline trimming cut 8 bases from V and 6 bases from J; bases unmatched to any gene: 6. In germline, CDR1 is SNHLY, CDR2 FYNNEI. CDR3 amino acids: CASRTGKAQPQHF. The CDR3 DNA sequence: TGTGCCAGCCGGACAGGGAAGGCTCAGCCCCAGCATTTT.

CDR3 sequence (DNA): TGTGCCAGCAGTCAAAGGACAGGGACAGATACGCAGTATTTT. Its protein is CASSQRTGTDTQYF. The V and J genes are TRBV6-1 and TRBJ2-3, with 8 bases identical to TRBD1. The V segment lost 5 bases and the J segment 3 bases; nucleotides outside the gene matches: 4. Germline V gene data show CDR1 as MNHNS and CDR2 as SASEGT. The CDR3 totals 14 residues.

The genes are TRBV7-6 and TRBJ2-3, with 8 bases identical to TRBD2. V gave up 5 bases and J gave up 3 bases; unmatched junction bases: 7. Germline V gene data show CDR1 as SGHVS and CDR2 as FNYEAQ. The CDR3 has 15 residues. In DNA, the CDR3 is TGTGCCAGCAGCCACCCACTAGCGGCGACAGATACGCAGTATTTT. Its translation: CASSHPLAATDTQYF.

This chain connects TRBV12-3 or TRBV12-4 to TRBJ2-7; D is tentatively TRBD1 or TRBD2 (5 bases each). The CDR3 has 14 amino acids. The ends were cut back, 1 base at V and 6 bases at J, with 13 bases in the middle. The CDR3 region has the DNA TGTGCCAGCAGTTTAGTGGGGACCAAAGGCGAGCAGTACTTC. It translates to CASSLVGTKGEQYF.

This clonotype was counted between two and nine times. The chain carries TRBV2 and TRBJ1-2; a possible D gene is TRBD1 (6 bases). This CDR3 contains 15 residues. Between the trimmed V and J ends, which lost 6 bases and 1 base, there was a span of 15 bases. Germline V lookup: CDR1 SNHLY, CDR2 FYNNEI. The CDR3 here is CASRPSPQGNYGYTF. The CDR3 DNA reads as TGTGCCAGCAGACCTTCGCCACAGGGTAACTATGGCTACACCTTC. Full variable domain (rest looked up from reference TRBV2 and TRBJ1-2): EPEVTQTPSHQVTQMGQEVILRCVPISNHLYFYWYRQILGQKVEFLVSFYNNEISEKSEIFDDQFSVERPDGSNFTLKIRSTKLEDSAMYFCASRPSPQGNYGYTFGSGTRLTVV.

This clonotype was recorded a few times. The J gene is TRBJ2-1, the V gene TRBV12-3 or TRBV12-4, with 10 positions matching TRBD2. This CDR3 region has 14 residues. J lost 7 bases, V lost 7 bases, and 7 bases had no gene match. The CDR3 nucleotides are TGTGCCAGCACCCGAGCGGGAGGGGGGAATGAGCAGTTCTTC. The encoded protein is CASTRAGGGNEQFF.

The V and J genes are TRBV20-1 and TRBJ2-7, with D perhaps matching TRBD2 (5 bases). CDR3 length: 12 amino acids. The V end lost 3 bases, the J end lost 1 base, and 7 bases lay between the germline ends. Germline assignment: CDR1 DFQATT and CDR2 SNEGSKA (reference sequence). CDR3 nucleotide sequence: TGCAGTGCTAGCGGGATATCCTACGAGCAGTACTTC. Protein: CSASGISYEQYF.

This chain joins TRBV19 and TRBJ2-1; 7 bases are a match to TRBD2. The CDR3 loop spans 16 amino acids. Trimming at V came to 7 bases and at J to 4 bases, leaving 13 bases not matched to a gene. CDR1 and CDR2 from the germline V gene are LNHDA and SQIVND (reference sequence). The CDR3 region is CASTQIGASGYNEQFF. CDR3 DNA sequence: TGTGCCAGTACCCAAATAGGGGCTAGCGGTTACAATGAGCAGTTCTTC.

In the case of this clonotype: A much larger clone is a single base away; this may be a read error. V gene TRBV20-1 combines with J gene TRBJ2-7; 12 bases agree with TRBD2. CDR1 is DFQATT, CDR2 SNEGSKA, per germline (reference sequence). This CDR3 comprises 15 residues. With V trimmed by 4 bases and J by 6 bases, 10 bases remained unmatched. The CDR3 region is CSATSPTSGSLEQYF. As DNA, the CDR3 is TGCAGTGCTACTTCCCCGACTAGCGGGAGCCTCGAGCAGTACTTC.

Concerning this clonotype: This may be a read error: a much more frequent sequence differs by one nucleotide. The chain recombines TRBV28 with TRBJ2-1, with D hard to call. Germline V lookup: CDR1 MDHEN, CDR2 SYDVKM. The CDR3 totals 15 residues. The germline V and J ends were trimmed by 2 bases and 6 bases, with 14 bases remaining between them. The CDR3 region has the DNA TGTGCCAGCAGTTTAAACGGTATGGATAGCAATGAGCAGTTCTTC. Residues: CASSLNGMDSNEQFF. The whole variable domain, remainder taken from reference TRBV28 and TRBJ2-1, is DVKVTQSSRYLVKRTGEKVFLECVQDMDHENMFWYRQDPGLGLRLIYFSYDVKMKEKGDIPEGYSVSREKKERFSLILESASTNQTSMYLCASSLNGMDSNEQFFGPGTRLTVL.

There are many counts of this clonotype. The DNA of the CDR3 is TGTGCCAGCAGTTCAACAGTATACTCTGGAAACACCATATATTTT. Its protein product is CASSSTVYSGNTIYF. The rearrangement links TRBV27 to TRBJ1-3; no definite D call. Germline CDR1 MNHEY, CDR2 SMNVEV (reference sequence). The V gene lost 4 bases and the J gene lost 0 bases, with 10 bases spanning the gap. The CDR3 is 15 residues long.

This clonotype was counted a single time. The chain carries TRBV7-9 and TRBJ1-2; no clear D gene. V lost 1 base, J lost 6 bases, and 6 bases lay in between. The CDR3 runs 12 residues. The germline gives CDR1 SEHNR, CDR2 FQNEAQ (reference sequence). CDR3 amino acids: CASSLGLHGYTF. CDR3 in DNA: TGTGCCAGCAGCTTAGGGCTCCATGGCTACACCTTC. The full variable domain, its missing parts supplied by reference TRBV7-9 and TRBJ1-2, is DTGVSQNPRHKITKRGQNVTFRCDPISEHNRLYWYRQTLGQGPEFLTYFQNEAQLEKSRLLSDRFSAERPKGSFSTLEIQRTEQGDSAMYLCASSLGLHGYTFGSGTRLTVV.

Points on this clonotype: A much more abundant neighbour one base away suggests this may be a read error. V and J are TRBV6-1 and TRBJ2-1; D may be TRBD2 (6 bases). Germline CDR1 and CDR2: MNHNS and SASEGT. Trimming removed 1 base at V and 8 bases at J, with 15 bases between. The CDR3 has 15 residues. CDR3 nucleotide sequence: TGTGCCAGCAGTGAAGTCTCGGAGGGTTTCGATGAGCAGTTCTTC. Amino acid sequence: CASSEVSEGFDEQFF.

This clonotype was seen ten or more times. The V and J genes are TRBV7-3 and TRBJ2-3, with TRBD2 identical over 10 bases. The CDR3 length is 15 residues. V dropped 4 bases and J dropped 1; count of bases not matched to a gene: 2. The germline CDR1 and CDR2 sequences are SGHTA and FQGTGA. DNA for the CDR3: TGTGCCAGCAGCTCCGGACTAGCGGGCACAGATACGCAGTATTTT. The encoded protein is CASSSGLAGTDTQYF.

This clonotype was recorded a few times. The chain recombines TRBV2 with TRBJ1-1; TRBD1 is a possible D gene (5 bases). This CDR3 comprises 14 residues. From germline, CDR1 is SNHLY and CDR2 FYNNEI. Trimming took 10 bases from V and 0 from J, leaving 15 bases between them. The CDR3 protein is CATAGTAVNTEAFF. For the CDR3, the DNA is TGTGCCACGGCCGGGACGGCAGTGAACACTGAAGCTTTCTTT.

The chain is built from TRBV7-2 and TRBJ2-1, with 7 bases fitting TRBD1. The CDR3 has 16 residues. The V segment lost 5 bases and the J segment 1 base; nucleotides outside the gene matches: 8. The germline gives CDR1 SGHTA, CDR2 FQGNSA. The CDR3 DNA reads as TGTGCCAGCAGCCGTGCCAACAGGGGTTCCTACAATGAGCAGTTCTTC. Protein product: CASSRANRGSYNEQFF. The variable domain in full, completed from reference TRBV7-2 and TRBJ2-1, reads GAGVSQSPSNKVTEKGKDVELRCDPISGHTALYWYRQSLGQGLEFLIYFQGNSAPDKSGLPSDRFSAERTGGSVSTLTIQRTQQEDSAVYLCASSRANRGSYNEQFFGPGTRLTVL.

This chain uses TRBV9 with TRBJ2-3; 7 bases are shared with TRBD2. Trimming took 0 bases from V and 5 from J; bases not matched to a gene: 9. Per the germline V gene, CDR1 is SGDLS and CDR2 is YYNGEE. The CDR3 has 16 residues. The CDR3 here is CASSVVEGGPLDTQYF. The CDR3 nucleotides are TGTGCCAGCAGCGTAGTGGAGGGAGGGCCGTTAGATACGCAGTATTTT.

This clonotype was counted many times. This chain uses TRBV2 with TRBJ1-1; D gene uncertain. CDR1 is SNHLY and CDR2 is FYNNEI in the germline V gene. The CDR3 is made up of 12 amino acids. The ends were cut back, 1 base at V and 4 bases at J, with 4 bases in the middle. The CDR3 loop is CASSEVVTEAFF. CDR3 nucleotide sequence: TGTGCCAGCAGTGAAGTCGTCACTGAAGCTTTCTTT.

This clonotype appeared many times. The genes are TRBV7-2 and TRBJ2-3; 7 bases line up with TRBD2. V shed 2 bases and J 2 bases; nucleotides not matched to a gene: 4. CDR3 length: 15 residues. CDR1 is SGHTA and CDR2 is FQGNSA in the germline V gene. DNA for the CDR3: TGTGCCAGCAGCTTATCGCTAGCGGTCACAGATACGCAGTATTTT. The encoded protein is CASSLSLAVTDTQYF.

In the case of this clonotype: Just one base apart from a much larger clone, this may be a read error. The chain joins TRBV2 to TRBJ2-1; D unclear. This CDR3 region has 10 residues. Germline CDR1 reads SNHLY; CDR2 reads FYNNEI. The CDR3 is CASSGYERFF. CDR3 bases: TGTGCCAGCAGTGGTTATGAGCGGTTCTTC.

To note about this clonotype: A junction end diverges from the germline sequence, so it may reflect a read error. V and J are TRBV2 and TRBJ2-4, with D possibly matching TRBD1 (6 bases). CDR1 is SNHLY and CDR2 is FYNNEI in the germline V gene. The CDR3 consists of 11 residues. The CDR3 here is CDSRTGFIQYF. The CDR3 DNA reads TGTGACAGCAGAACAGGGTTCATTCAGTACTTC.

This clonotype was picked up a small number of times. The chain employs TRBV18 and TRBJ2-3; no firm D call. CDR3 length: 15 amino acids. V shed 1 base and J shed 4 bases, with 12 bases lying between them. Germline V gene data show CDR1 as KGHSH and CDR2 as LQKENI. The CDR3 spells CASSPQGTRSDTQYF. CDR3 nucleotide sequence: TGTGCCAGCTCACCACAGGGAACCCGGTCAGATACGCAGTATTTT.

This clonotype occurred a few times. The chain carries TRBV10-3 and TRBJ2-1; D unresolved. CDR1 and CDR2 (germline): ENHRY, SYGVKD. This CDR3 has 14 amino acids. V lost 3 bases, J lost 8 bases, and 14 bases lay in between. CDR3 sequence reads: CAISDSPQNDEQFF. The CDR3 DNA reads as TGTGCCATCAGTGATAGTCCCCAAAACGATGAGCAGTTCTTC.